The clone carrying this T cell receptor beta chain was counted a few times. This record comes from a study of T cells after yellow fever vaccination. One entry per CDR3 protein, called by TCRdb with MiXCR from the 5' RACE reads. Here the sample spans 350,000 to 450,000 distinct CDR3 sequences, approximately 19% being singletons. Losses at the gene ends were 3 bases for V and 3 bases for J; bases not matched to a gene: 5. Germline CDR1 and CDR2: DFQATT and SNEGSKA (reference sequence). The CDR3 contains 15 residues. The receptor was isolated from a man younger than 35 who received the YFV17D yellow fever vaccine. Sequencing used PBMCs, obtained before the yellow fever booster vaccination. The genes are TRBV20-1 and TRBJ2-2; 9 bases are a match to TRBD2. The CDR3 sequence is CSASRSGGDTGELFF. The CDR3 nucleotides are TGCAGTGCTAGTCGTAGCGGGGGAGACACCGGGGAGCTGTTTTTT.